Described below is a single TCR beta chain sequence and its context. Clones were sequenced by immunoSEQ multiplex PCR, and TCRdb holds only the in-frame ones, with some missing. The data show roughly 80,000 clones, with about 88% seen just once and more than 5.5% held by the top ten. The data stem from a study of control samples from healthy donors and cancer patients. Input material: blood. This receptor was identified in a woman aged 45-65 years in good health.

Here the CDR3 reads CASSQTRGSRAFF. DNA of the CDR3: TGTGCCAGCAGCCAGACGAGGGGCAGTAGAGCTTTCTTT. This chain uses TRBV14 with TRBJ1-1, with TRBD1 as a possible D gene (5 bases). This CDR3 spans 13 amino acids. Germline V gives CDR1 SGHDN, CDR2 FVKESK. The V end lost 3 bases, the J end lost 10 bases, and 15 bases lay between the germline ends.